This TCR beta chain comes out of a study of cytomegalovirus exposure and HLA in healthy donors. Study-level background: Earlier, approximately 190 million T cells were analyzed, and 90 million to 140 million unique TCR beta sequences were found among them.

Study results and caveats: The records held CMV serostatus as the only immune exposure information.

Trimming removed 7 bases from V and 7 bases from J; junction bases left unmatched: 7. The CDR3 extends over 12 amino acids. Germline loops: CDR1 SQVTM, CDR2 ANQGSEA. Amplification used 60 Vbeta primers and 13 Jbeta primers. Assay used: immunoSEQ multiplex PCR; TCRdb lists only in-frame clones, some missing. The data hold under 200,000 clones, with 84% observed a single time. This clone has only one observation. Its antigen remains unknown. The chain employs TRBV29-1 and TRBJ2-7; 10 nucleotides align to TRBD1. The sequence was collected from a woman in her forties or fifties in good health and CMV-seropositive. Material for sequencing was PBMCs. The CDR3 DNA reads as TGCAGCGCAACGACAGGGGGCGCGGAGCAGTACTTC. Translating it yields CSATTGGAEQYF.